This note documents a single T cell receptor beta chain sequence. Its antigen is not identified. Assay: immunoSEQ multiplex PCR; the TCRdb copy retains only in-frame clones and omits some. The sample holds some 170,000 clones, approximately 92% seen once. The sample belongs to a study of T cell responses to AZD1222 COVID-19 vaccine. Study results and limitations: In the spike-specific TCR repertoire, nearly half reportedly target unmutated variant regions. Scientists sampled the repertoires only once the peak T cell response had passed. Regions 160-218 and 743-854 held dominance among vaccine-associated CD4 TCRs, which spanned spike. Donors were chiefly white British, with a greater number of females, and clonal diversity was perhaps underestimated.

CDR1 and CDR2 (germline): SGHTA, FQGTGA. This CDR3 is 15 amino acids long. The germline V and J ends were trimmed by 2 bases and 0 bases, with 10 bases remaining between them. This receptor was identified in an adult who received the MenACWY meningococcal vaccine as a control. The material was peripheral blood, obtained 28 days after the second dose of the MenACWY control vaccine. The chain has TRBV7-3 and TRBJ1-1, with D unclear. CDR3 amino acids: CASSLQAALNTEAFF. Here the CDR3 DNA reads TGTGCCAGCAGCTTACAGGCCGCCCTGAACACTGAAGCTTTCTTT.